The rows below give T cell receptor beta chains drawn from one sample of a study of T cell repertoires in cytomegalovirus infection. Their antigens remain unidentified. TCRdb re-called the reads with MiXCR, one entry per CDR3 protein. This sample has roughly 160,000 distinct CDR3 sequences; roughly 20% occur once, and the top ten carry under 30%. Sample: CD8+ T cells from cultured PBMCs, taken from culture after CMV antigen stimulation. These receptors all come from a human donor in good health (CMV status not recorded). Some clones in this sample may be carry-over from other donors' samples. Each CDR3 is given with its conserved first and last residue. Fields, in order: J gene, V gene, CDR3 length, CDR3 protein.

TRBJ1-2	TRBV6-2/TRBV6-3	16	CASSWQPGLKADGYTF
TRBJ1-1	TRBV5-5	19	CASSLKGDRRNLMNTEAFF
TRBJ2-1	TRBV7-9	15	CASSPGQGSYNEQFF
TRBJ1-2	TRBV5-8	13	CATFGQVHYGYTF
TRBJ2-7	TRBV12-3/TRBV12-4	14	CASNNRGSAYEQYF
TRBJ2-1	TRBV7-9	15	CASSLRAGGHNEQFF
TRBJ2-1	TRBV7-9	16	CASSLDGVGSYNEQFF
TRBJ2-5	TRBV4-1	16	CASSQGAGGLQETQYF
TRBJ2-3	TRBV7-6	18	CASSSPGLAALRTDTQYF
TRBJ1-1	TRBV6-1	13	CASSESTVSKAFF
TRBJ2-7	TRBV19	12	CASSYPVDEQYF
TRBJ2-7	TRBV29-1	13	CSARTALTYEQYF
TRBJ2-1	TRBV7-2	17	CASSPGGGHRENNEQFF
TRBJ1-2	TRBV2	13	CASSEGSGRGYTF
TRBJ2-7	TRBV6-1	13	CASSGPKQYEQYF
TRBJ2-1	TRBV6-6	15	CATYYTGSSYNEQFF
TRBJ1-1	TRBV7-8	17	CASSLGGGRRSGTEAFF
TRBJ1-5	TRBV7-2	15	CASSPVTGGNQPQHF
TRBJ2-2	TRBV6-2/TRBV6-3	14	CASSYSADTGELFF
TRBJ1-2	TRBV12-3/TRBV12-4	14	CASSFGGRGYGYTF
TRBJ1-1	TRBV27	13	CASRPGVRTEAFF
TRBJ1-2	TRBV3-1	15	CASSPVGSPFYGYTF